This entry is about one T cell receptor (beta chain). Method: immunoSEQ multiplex PCR; TCRdb's copy keeps in-frame clones and lacks some. The profile shows about 34,000 clones, about four fifths of them singletons. The data were taken from a study of a mutant IDH1 vaccine in newly diagnosed glioma. Study as a whole: Before enrollment, patients got radiotherapy alone, temozolomide alone, or mostly the combination.

From germline, CDR1 is KGHSH and CDR2 LQKENI. V was clipped by 4 bases and J by 7 bases, with 14 bases between them. The CDR3 extends over 13 amino acids. Time point in this sample: baseline, week 1 (first vaccination visit). Treatment of the sample: pre-vaccination baseline after standard-of-care therapy. The V call is TRBV18, the J call TRBJ2-7; D possibly matches TRBD1 or TRBD2 (5 bases each). This TCR derives from a man aged 45 to 65 with glioma. Some clones in this sample may be carry-over from other donors' samples. The source was peripheral blood mononuclear cells (PBMCs), collected from a glioma patient treated with radiotherapy, temozolomide or both. CDR3: CASSRDAQREQYF. CDR3 in DNA: TGTGCCAGCTCACGGGACGCACAAAGGGAGCAGTACTTC.